The 12 T cell receptor beta chains below come from one sample, sequenced in a study of CD8 T cells in ankylosing spondylitis. TCRdb reanalysed the 5' RACE reads using MiXCR and keeps one entry per CDR3 protein. The table lists a few hundred thousand distinct CDR3 sequences, less than 25% of them singletons. Specimen: blood, either unsorted or a sorted T cell fraction (not recorded which). Source of these receptors: a female donor with ankylosing spondylitis or in good health (not recorded which).

This clonotype was counted only a few times. The gene calls are TRBV20-1 and TRBJ1-1; no clear D. The V and J ends lost 4 bases and 10 bases respectively, with 13 bases between them. The CDR3 length is 11 residues. Germline CDR1 and CDR2: DFQATT and SNEGSKA (reference sequence). CDR3 region: CSATLGGPAFF. CDR3 nucleotide sequence: TGCAGTGCTACGTTGGGAGGGCCAGCTTTCTTT.

The chain has TRBV20-1 and TRBJ2-1, with D unresolved. V shed 3 bases and J shed 0 bases, with 12 bases lying between them. The CDR3 is 15 residues long. Germline lookup yields CDR1 DFQATT and CDR2 SNEGSKA (reference sequence). The CDR3 DNA sequence: TGCAGTGCTAGGGCCCGGAAGAGCTCCTACAATGAGCAGTTCTTC. Translating it yields CSARARKSSYNEQFF.

The chain combines TRBV20-1 with TRBJ2-6, with D tentatively TRBD2 (6 bases). CDR1 DFQATT and CDR2 SNEGSKA come from the germline V gene (reference sequence). The CDR3 runs 17 residues. Trimming took 5 bases from V and 0 from J, leaving 17 bases between them. The CDR3 nucleotides read TGCAGTGCTGCCCCGGGACTGCGCCCCTCTGGGGCCAACGTCCTGACTTTC. Protein: CSAAPGLRPSGANVLTF.

V is TRBV6-1 and J is TRBJ2-7; no definite D call. Germline V gene data show CDR1 as MNHNS and CDR2 as SASEGT. V was clipped by 5 bases and J by 0 bases, with 11 bases between them. This CDR3 spans 14 amino acids. DNA for the CDR3: TGTGCCAGCAGTCCCGTCGCCGACTCCTACGAGCAGTACTTC. It translates to CASSPVADSYEQYF.

This chain connects TRBV28 to TRBJ2-1, with D maybe TRBD2 (5 bases). Per germline, CDR1 MDHEN and CDR2 SYDVKM. The CDR3 loop spans 13 amino acids. V was clipped by 6 bases and J by 3 bases, with 9 bases between them. In DNA form, the CDR3 reads TGTGCCAGCAGAGAGGGAAACTACAATGAGCAGTTCTTC. Residues: CASREGNYNEQFF. The full variable domain, completed using reference TRBV28 and TRBJ2-1, is DVKVTQSSRYLVKRTGEKVFLECVQDMDHENMFWYRQDPGLGLRLIYFSYDVKMKEKGDIPEGYSVSREKKERFSLILESASTNQTSMYLCASREGNYNEQFFGPGTRLTVL.

This clonotype was detected many times. This chain connects TRBV10-3 to TRBJ1-3; the D gene is possibly TRBD1 (5 bases). CDR1 is ENHRY and CDR2 is SYGVKD in the germline V gene. Trimming took off 6 bases at V and 1 base at J, with 7 bases between the two ends. This CDR3 region has 13 residues. CDR3 sequence: CAIRGASGNTIYF. Written as DNA, the CDR3 is TGTGCCATCAGAGGGGCTTCTGGAAACACCATATATTTT.

The chain couples TRBV6-2 or TRBV6-3 to TRBJ2-2; D not resolved. There are 12 residues in the CDR3. Trimming pared 6 bases from V and 6 bases from J, leaving 8 bases between. CDR1 MNHEY and CDR2 SVGEGT come from the germline V gene. The CDR3 loop is CASREEAGELFF. CDR3 sequence (DNA): TGTGCCAGCAGGGAAGAGGCCGGGGAGCTGTTTTTT.

The chain couples TRBV4-2 to TRBJ1-2; D is perhaps TRBD1 (6 bases). The V end lost 0 bases, the J end lost 7 bases, and 12 bases lay between the germline ends. CDR1 is LGHNA, CDR2 YNFKEQ, per germline. The CDR3 loop spans 14 amino acids. The CDR3 sequence is CASSQEYQGLGYTF. For the CDR3, the DNA is TGTGCCAGCAGCCAAGAGTACCAGGGGCTTGGCTACACCTTC.

This clonotype was detected only a few times. V is TRBV4-2 and J is TRBJ2-7; unclear D gene. Germline V CDR1 and CDR2: LGHNA, YNFKEQ. The CDR3 covers 15 residues. Deletions cut 4 bases from V and 4 bases from J, with 17 bases between. CDR3 protein: CASSLIWGRGYEQYF. The CDR3 coding sequence is TGTGCCAGCAGCCTAATATGGGGAAGAGGATACGAGCAGTACTTC.

J is TRBJ1-3 and V is TRBV6-1; perhaps TRBD1 as D (5 bases). Germline assignment: CDR1 MNHNS and CDR2 SASEGT. The CDR3 consists of 15 residues. Trimming stripped 1 base from V and 2 bases from J, with 9 bases between. CDR3 region: CASSEGPTAGNTIYF. CDR3 in DNA: TGTGCCAGCAGTGAAGGGCCGACAGCTGGAAACACCATATATTTT.

This clonotype has only a few counts. The rearrangement uses TRBV23-1 and TRBJ2-1; TRBD2 agrees at 7 bases. TRBV23-1 is sorted into the ORF group, with uncertain function. After removal of 3 bases from V and 9 bases from J, the junction contained 2 bases not matched to a gene. The length of the CDR3 is 12 residues. For the CDR3, the DNA is TGCGCCAGCAGTCACTCTAGCGGTGAGCAGTTCTTC. Translation: CASSHSSGEQFF.

The gene calls are TRBV11-2 and TRBJ2-3; no firm D call. Trimming took off 4 bases at V and 5 bases at J, with 10 bases between the two ends. Germline V gives CDR1 SGHAT, CDR2 FQNNGV. This CDR3 region has 13 residues. CDR3 in DNA: TGTGCCAGCAGCTCAGGCTTGGTAGATACGCAGTATTTT. Translating gives CASSSGLVDTQYF.